The rows below give T cell receptor beta chains drawn from one sample of a study of spatial heterogeneity in lung cancer. Each CDR3 protein is one row after TCRdb ran MiXCR on the 5' RACE reads. The sample records about 92,000 distinct CDR3 sequences, roughly 12% being singletons. The sample consisted of PBMCs, taken at surgery. Receptors were obtained from a male donor with early-stage non-small cell lung cancer. CDR3s include the opening cysteine and the closing phenylalanine or tryptophan. D genes are given only for firm matches. For some rows the clone size is stated as once, few or many, or as a class when expanded; others skip it.

J gene: TRBJ1-5
clone size: few
D gene: .
V gene: TRBV12-3/TRBV12-4
CDR3 protein: CASSLAGRQPQHF
CDR3 DNA: TGTGCCAGCAGTTTGGCAGGGAGGCAGCCCCAGCATTTT

J gene: TRBJ2-1
clone size: many
D gene: TRBD2
V gene: TRBV9
CDR3 protein: CASSVEGLADSEQFF
CDR3 DNA: TGTGCCAGCAGCGTAGAGGGACTAGCGGACTCTGAGCAGTTCTTC

J gene: TRBJ2-7
clone size: .
D gene: .
V gene: TRBV30
CDR3 protein: CAWIQGREQYF
CDR3 DNA: TGTGCCTGGATACAGGGCCGCGAGCAGTACTTC

J gene: TRBJ2-1
clone size: many
D gene: TRBD2
V gene: TRBV19
CDR3 protein: CASSLGLAGEQFF
CDR3 DNA: TGTGCCAGTAGCCTCGGACTAGCGGGGGAGCAGTTCTTC

J gene: TRBJ1-2
clone size: few
D gene: TRBD1
V gene: TRBV14
CDR3 protein: CASSQDVQGVDYGYTF
CDR3 DNA: TGTGCCAGCAGCCAAGATGTGCAGGGGGTCGACTACGGCTACACCTTC

J gene: TRBJ2-5
clone size: few
D gene: .
V gene: TRBV11-2
CDR3 protein: CASSLWNGLIETQYF
CDR3 DNA: TGTGCCAGCAGCTTATGGAACGGCTTGATCGAGACCCAGTACTTC

J gene: TRBJ2-2
clone size: few
D gene: TRBD1
V gene: TRBV6-2/TRBV6-3
CDR3 protein: CASLTGERLTGELFF
CDR3 DNA: TGTGCCAGTCTGACAGGGGAGCGTTTGACCGGGGAGCTGTTTTTT

J gene: TRBJ2-1
clone size: few
D gene: TRBD1
V gene: TRBV7-2
CDR3 protein: CASSSDRGRQFF
CDR3 DNA: TGTGCCAGCAGCTCTGACAGGGGCCGGCAGTTCTTC

J gene: TRBJ2-5
clone size: few
D gene: TRBD2
V gene: TRBV28
CDR3 protein: CAKAGTGAFPGLAGGPGDQETQYF
CDR3 DNA: TGTGCCAAGGCCGGGACAGGAGCCTTTCCCGGTTTAGCGGGAGGGCCTGGGGACCAAGAGACCCAGTACTTC

J gene: TRBJ2-3
clone size: .
D gene: .
V gene: TRBV7-2
CDR3 protein: CASSSALIDTQYF
CDR3 DNA: TGTGCCAGCAGCTCCGCCCTGATAGATACGCAGTATTTT

J gene: TRBJ2-1
clone size: .
D gene: TRBD2
V gene: TRBV7-2
CDR3 protein: CASSLALLAGAYYNEQFF
CDR3 DNA: TGTGCCAGCAGCTTAGCGCTTCTAGCGGGGGCCTACTACAATGAGCAGTTCTTC

J gene: TRBJ1-6
clone size: many
D gene: .
V gene: TRBV15
CDR3 protein: CATSRVRAGDFSPLHF
CDR3 DNA: TGTGCCACCAGCAGAGTCAGGGCTGGGGATTTCTCACCCCTCCACTTT

J gene: TRBJ2-3
clone size: .
D gene: .
V gene: TRBV11-1
CDR3 protein: CASSLASADTQYF
CDR3 DNA: TGTGCCAGCAGCTTGGCTAGCGCAGATACGCAGTATTTT

J gene: TRBJ1-2
clone size: .
D gene: TRBD1
V gene: TRBV20-1
CDR3 protein: CSARDFRTGSDGYTF
CDR3 DNA: TGCAGTGCTAGAGATTTTAGGACAGGGAGCGATGGCTACACCTTC

J gene: TRBJ2-7
clone size: few
D gene: .
V gene: TRBV6-2/TRBV6-3
CDR3 protein: CASSPPRGRGPYEQYF
CDR3 DNA: TGTGCCAGCAGTCCCCCTCGGGGGAGAGGACCCTACGAGCAGTACTTC

J gene: TRBJ1-5
clone size: few
D gene: TRBD1
V gene: TRBV20-1
CDR3 protein: CSARVDRAAQPQHF
CDR3 DNA: TGCAGTGCTAGAGTAGACAGGGCGGCTCAGCCCCAGCATTTT

J gene: TRBJ2-1
clone size: many
D gene: TRBD2
V gene: TRBV5-5
CDR3 protein: CASSLAGSGRNNEQFF
CDR3 DNA: TGTGCCAGCAGCTTGGCCGGTAGCGGGAGAAACAATGAGCAGTTCTTC

J gene: TRBJ1-1
clone size: .
D gene: .
V gene: TRBV5-1
CDR3 protein: CASSAALTNTEAFF
CDR3 DNA: TGCGCCAGCAGCGCGGCCCTAACGAACACTGAAGCTTTCTTT

J gene: TRBJ1-2
clone size: few
D gene: .
V gene: TRBV7-8
CDR3 protein: CASSLVFYGYTF
CDR3 DNA: TGTGCCAGCAGCTTAGTTTTCTATGGCTACACCTTC

J gene: TRBJ1-5
clone size: few
D gene: .
V gene: TRBV10-2
CDR3 protein: CASSESREGGRPQHF
CDR3 DNA: TGCGCCAGCAGTGAGTCCCGGGAAGGGGGGAGGCCCCAGCATTTT

J gene: TRBJ1-1
clone size: .
D gene: .
V gene: TRBV7-9
CDR3 protein: CASSLARTANTEAFF
CDR3 DNA: TGTGCCAGCAGCTTAGCGCGGACAGCGAACACTGAAGCTTTCTTT

J gene: TRBJ1-1
clone size: .
D gene: .
V gene: TRBV11-2
CDR3 protein: CASSLVGQYEEMNTEAFF
CDR3 DNA: TGTGCCAGCAGCTTAGTTGGGCAATATGAGGAGATGAACACTGAAGCTTTCTTT